This TCR beta chain was identified in a study of T cell changes during pregnancy in multiple sclerosis. Germline assignment: CDR1 SNHLY and CDR2 FYNNEI. Trimming shortened V by 5 bases and J by 9 bases, and 10 bases separated the two germline ends. The CDR3 loop spans 11 amino acids. Using immunoSEQ multiplex PCR, the repertoire was profiled, and TCRdb retains in-frame clones only, with some absent. Of tens of thousands of clones listed, roughly 93% are singletons. This clone was picked up one time. The specimen comprised peripheral blood, sampled in the first trimester of pregnancy. V is TRBV2 and J is TRBJ1-2, with a tentative D call TRBD1 (5 bases). The TCR originated in a female donor with multiple sclerosis, enrolled in a pregnancy study. The CDR3: CASSNRKRYTF. The DNA for the CDR3 is TGTGCCAGCAGTAACAGGAAGCGCTACACCTTC.